The 26 T cell receptor beta chains listed next were all sequenced from one sample in a study of blood T cell repertoires in COVID-19. Using immunoSEQ multiplex PCR, the repertoire was profiled, and TCRdb retains in-frame clones only, with some absent. Of around 300,000 clones listed, about 85% are singletons. The sample taken for sequencing was PBMCs or T cells enriched from blood (not recorded which). These receptors were collected from a woman aged 50 to 65 who had recovered from COVID-19.

J is TRBJ1-5 and V is TRBV28; D gene unclear. The CDR3 totals 16 residues. Trimming pared 4 bases from V and 3 bases from J, leaving 16 bases between. CDR1 is MDHEN and CDR2 is SYDVKM in the germline V gene. As DNA, the CDR3 is TGTGCCAGCAGTTCAGGATCACGGGGATTCAATCAGCCCCAGCATTTT. It translates to CASSSGSRGFNQPQHF.

The genes are TRBV6-2 or TRBV6-3 and TRBJ2-7; 7 nucleotides match TRBD2. The CDR3 runs to 15 residues. Germline-derived CDR1 and CDR2 are MNHEY and SVGEGT. Losses at the gene ends were 6 bases for V and 2 bases for J; bases not matched to a gene: 10. CDR3 bases: TGTGCCAGCAGCACTCAGATGCGGGGGACCTACGAGCAGTACTTC. It yields the protein CASSTQMRGTYEQYF.

The chain combines TRBV7-2 with TRBJ2-7, with 9 nucleotides matching TRBD1. Germline values: CDR1 SGHTA, CDR2 FQGNSA. With V trimmed by 4 bases and J by 3 bases, 7 bases remained unmatched. The CDR3 runs to 15 residues. This CDR3 reads CASSSSGTGLYEQYF. DNA for the CDR3: TGTGCCAGCAGCTCCTCCGGGACAGGGCTCTACGAGCAGTACTTC.

This chain uses TRBV5-8 with TRBJ2-7; a possible D gene is TRBD1 (6 bases). Trimming left V 4 bases short and J 3 bases short, with 17 bases between. The CDR3 runs to 15 residues. The germline V gene has CDR1 SGHTS and CDR2 YDEGEE. DNA for the CDR3: TGTGCCAGCAGCCGCAAGCAGGGGAGTATCTACGAGCAGTACTTC. As protein: CASSRKQGSIYEQYF.

This clone was detected only once. V is TRBV27 and J is TRBJ1-2, with 7 bases matching TRBD1. Germline loops: CDR1 MNHEY, CDR2 SMNVEV (reference sequence). The CDR3 has 13 amino acids. J gave up 6 bases and V 8 bases, and 9 bases lay outside the gene matches. This CDR3 is CASLKTGPHGYTF. CDR3 in DNA: TGTGCCAGCCTAAAGACAGGGCCTCATGGCTACACCTTC.

The CDR3 region has the DNA TGTGCCAGCGGGGAACGGGAGGGATTAGGTGAGCAGTTCTTC. This gives the protein CASGEREGLGEQFF. This sequence joins TRBV7-2 and TRBJ2-1; 8 positions agree with TRBD2. The junction had 12 bases not matched to a gene; V was cut back by 8 bases and J by 9 bases. The length of the CDR3 is 14 residues. Germline V gives CDR1 SGHTA, CDR2 FQGNSA.

This chain uses TRBV27 with TRBJ2-1; D is perhaps TRBD2 (6 bases). CDR1 and CDR2 from the germline V gene are MNHEY and SMNVEV (reference sequence). V lost 6 bases, J lost 14 bases, and 17 bases lay in between. The CDR3 consists of 12 residues. The DNA of the CDR3 is TGTGCCAGCAGCCCGGGACTTTTGCGTGAGTTCTTC. Protein product: CASSPGLLREFF.

The V and J genes are TRBV7-3 and TRBJ1-1; perhaps TRBD1 as D (5 bases). The length of the CDR3 is 14 residues. The ends were cut back, 5 bases at V and 11 bases at J, with 21 bases in the middle. In germline, CDR1 is SGHTA, CDR2 FQGTGA. The CDR3 DNA sequence: TGTGCCAGCAGCCCCTCAGTGGGGCGCGAAGAGGCTTTCTTT. This encodes CASSPSVGREEAFF.

The V and J genes are TRBV20-1 and TRBJ2-7, with D possibly matching TRBD2 (6 bases). The V end lost 3 bases, the J end lost 6 bases, and 18 bases lay between the germline ends. This CDR3 has 14 residues. Germline values: CDR1 DFQATT, CDR2 SNEGSKA (reference sequence). The CDR3 sequence is CSASERGNLGEQYF. The CDR3, as DNA: TGCAGTGCTAGTGAGCGCGGGAATCTCGGCGAGCAGTACTTC.

The chain couples TRBV4-1 to TRBJ1-4; 8 bases fit TRBD1. Trimming took 4 bases from V and 3 from J; bases not matched to a gene: 4. In germline, CDR1 is MGHRA, CDR2 YSYEKL. The CDR3 consists of 15 residues. The CDR3 here is CASSLKQGANEKLFF. The CDR3 DNA sequence: TGCGCCAGCAGCCTAAAACAGGGGGCTAATGAAAAACTGTTTTTT.

The rearrangement uses TRBV25-1 and TRBJ2-2, with TRBD2 matching 8 bases. V gave up 5 bases and J gave up 6 bases; unmatched junction bases: 8. CDR3 length: 15 residues. Germline loops: CDR1 MGHDK, CDR2 SYGVNS. The CDR3 sequence: CASSRAGVGAGELFF. CDR3 coding DNA: TGTGCCAGCAGTAGAGCGGGAGTAGGGGCCGGGGAGCTGTTTTTT.

The V call is TRBV3-1 (or the pseudogene TRBV3-2), the J call TRBJ2-2; 8 bases fit TRBD1. The germline CDR1 and CDR2 sequences are LGHDT and YNNKEL (reference sequence). V trimming: 1 base; J trimming: 7 bases; junction bases outside the gene matches: 5. CDR3 size: 15 residues. CDR3 nucleotide sequence: TGTGCCAGCAGCCAAGGGACAGGGCGCGGCGGGGAGCTGTTTTTT. It codes for CASSQGTGRGGELFF.

V and J are TRBV12-5 and TRBJ1-3; D is ambiguous. V was cut by 1 base and J by 0 bases, with 4 bases left in between. CDR1 and CDR2 (germline): LGHNT, FRNRAP. This CDR3 has 14 residues. This CDR3 reads CASGLGPSGNTIYF. The CDR3 DNA reads as TGTGCTAGTGGTTTGGGGCCCTCTGGAAACACCATATATTTT.

This sequence joins TRBV7-3 and TRBJ2-5, with D tentatively TRBD1 (6 bases). The CDR3 runs 15 residues. Between the trimmed V and J ends, which lost 0 bases and 4 bases, there was a span of 12 bases. Germline assignment: CDR1 SGHTA and CDR2 FQGTGA. CDR3 DNA sequence: TGTGCCAGCAGCTTAACCGGGACATCATCAGAGACCCAGTACTTC. Protein: CASSLTGTSSETQYF. Complete variable domain (other parts from reference TRBV7-3 and TRBJ2-5): GAGVSQTPSNKVTEKGKYVELRCDPISGHTALYWYRQSLGQGPEFLIYFQGTGAADDSGLPNDRFFAVRPEGSVSTLKIQRTERGDSAVYLCASSLTGTSSETQYFGPGTRLLVL.

The rearrangement links TRBV7-8 to TRBJ2-7, with D possibly matching TRBD1 (6 bases). CDR1 and CDR2 (germline): SGHVS, FQNEAQ. Deletions cut 2 bases from V and 3 bases from J, with 17 bases between. The CDR3 covers 16 residues. Written as DNA, the CDR3 is TGTGCCAGCAGCTTAATTTTTCGGGACACCAACTACGAGCAGTACTTC. It encodes CASSLIFRDTNYEQYF.

This chain connects TRBV9 to TRBJ2-1; 8 bases agree with TRBD2. V shed 0 bases, J shed 10 bases, and the junction held 9 bases outside the gene matches. This CDR3 region has 15 residues. CDR1 and CDR2 from the germline V gene are SGDLS and YYNGEE. In nucleotides, the CDR3 is TGTGCCAGCAGCGTAGAGTCGGGAGGGCCGGGGGAGCAGTTCTTC. It codes for CASSVESGGPGEQFF.

The rearrangement links TRBV19 to TRBJ1-2, with 7 nucleotides matching TRBD1. V lost 5 bases, J lost 8 bases, and 8 bases stayed unmatched. The CDR3 runs 13 residues. Germline CDR1 LNHDA, CDR2 SQIVND (reference sequence). In DNA, the CDR3 is TGTGCCAGTAGTTCGACAGGGCTAGGAGGCTACACCTTC. This gives the protein CASSSTGLGGYTF.

The chain recombines TRBV24-1 with TRBJ2-7; no clear D. The CDR3 covers 14 residues. Germline CDR1 is KGHDR and CDR2 is SFDVKD. V gave up 8 bases and J gave up 1 base, with 14 bases separating them. CDR3 residues: CATIDGAASYEQYF. CDR3 nucleotide sequence: TGTGCCACCATAGACGGAGCCGCATCCTACGAGCAGTACTTC.

V is TRBV7-9 and J is TRBJ1-4; D unclear. Germline CDR1 is SEHNR and CDR2 is FQNEAQ (reference sequence). V was pared by 3 bases and J by 4 bases, with 6 bases between. This CDR3 comprises 13 residues. CDR3 nucleotide sequence: TGTGCCAGCAGCTTTAGTAATAATGAAAAACTGTTTTTT. Translation gives CASSFSNNEKLFF. The whole variable domain, filled in from reference TRBV7-9 and TRBJ1-4, reads DTGVSQNPRHKITKRGQNVTFRCDPISEHNRLYWYRQTLGQGPEFLTYFQNEAQLEKSRLLSDRFSAERPKGSFSTLEIQRTEQGDSAMYLCASSFSNNEKLFFGSGTQLSVL.

This clone was counted a few times. The chain joins TRBV5-1 to TRBJ1-1; D unclear. V was shortened by 0 bases and J by 2 bases, with 11 bases between the two germline ends. Looked up from germline, CDR1 is SGHRS and CDR2 is YFSETQ. This CDR3 is built from 15 residues. CDR3 sequence: CASSLAAKLNTEAFF. The DNA for the CDR3 is TGCGCCAGCAGCTTGGCGGCAAAACTAAACACTGAAGCTTTCTTT.

The chain couples TRBV12-3 or TRBV12-4 to TRBJ1-5; the match to TRBD1 covers 7 bases. With 6 bases clipped from V and 6 bases from J, the junction kept 5 bases outside the gene matches. CDR3 length: 13 amino acids. Here the CDR3 reads CASRGTVGQPQHF. Here the CDR3 DNA reads TGTGCCAGCAGGGGGACAGTCGGTCAGCCCCAGCATTTT.

V gene TRBV30 combines with J gene TRBJ2-5, with TRBD2 matching 7 bases. The CDR3 has 13 residues. With 7 bases clipped from V and 0 bases from J, the junction kept 5 bases outside the gene matches. Germline values: CDR1 GTSNPN, CDR2 SVGIG (reference sequence). CDR3 sequence: CASRGGNQETQYF. The CDR3 DNA is TGTGCCTCCCGGGGAGGGAACCAAGAGACCCAGTACTTC.

This chain uses TRBV2 with TRBJ1-1, with D possibly being TRBD1 (5 bases). The germline CDR1 and CDR2 sequences are SNHLY and FYNNEI. V lost 2 bases and J lost 7, with 14 bases in between. This CDR3 spans 14 amino acids. CDR3 amino acids: CASSENRHTGEAFF. The DNA of the CDR3 is TGTGCCAGCAGTGAAAATCGACACACAGGTGAAGCTTTCTTT.

The chain links TRBV5-8 to TRBJ2-2, with D possibly matching TRBD1 (5 bases). The CDR3 is 15 amino acids. V dropped 6 bases and J dropped 1 base, with 13 bases sitting between them. Germline V gene lookup returns CDR1 SGHTS and CDR2 YDEGEE. CDR3 in DNA: TGTGCCAGCATCATTATCGGACAGAACACCGGGGAGCTGTTTTTT. Translating it yields CASIIIGQNTGELFF.

The genes are TRBV3-1 (or the pseudogene TRBV3-2) and TRBJ2-5; D not resolved. CDR1 and CDR2 (germline): LGHDT, YNNKEL (reference sequence). Trimming removed 1 base at V and 1 base at J, with 7 bases between. This CDR3 is 14 amino acids long. CDR3 region: CASSQGLSQETQYF. In DNA, the CDR3 is TGTGCCAGCAGCCAAGGTCTGAGCCAAGAGACCCAGTACTTC.

The V gene is TRBV29-1, the J gene TRBJ1-2; D unclear. The CDR3 extends over 10 amino acids. Trimming removed 0 bases at V and 7 bases at J, with 3 bases between. The germline gives CDR1 SQVTM, CDR2 ANQGSEA. The CDR3 DNA sequence: TGCAGCGTTGAAGACGGTGGCTACACCTTC. Translated: CSVEDGGYTF.